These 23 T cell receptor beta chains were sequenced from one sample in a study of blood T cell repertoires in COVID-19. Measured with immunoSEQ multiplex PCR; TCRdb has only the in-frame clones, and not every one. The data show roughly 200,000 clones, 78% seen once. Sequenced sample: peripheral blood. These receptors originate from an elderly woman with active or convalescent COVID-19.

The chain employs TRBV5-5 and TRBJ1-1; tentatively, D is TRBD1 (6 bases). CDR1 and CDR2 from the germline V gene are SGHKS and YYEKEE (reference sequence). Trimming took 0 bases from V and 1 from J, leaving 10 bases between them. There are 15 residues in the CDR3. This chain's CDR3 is CASSLEQGTNTEAFF. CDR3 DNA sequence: TGTGCCAGCAGCTTGGAACAGGGAACGAACACTGAAGCTTTCTTT.

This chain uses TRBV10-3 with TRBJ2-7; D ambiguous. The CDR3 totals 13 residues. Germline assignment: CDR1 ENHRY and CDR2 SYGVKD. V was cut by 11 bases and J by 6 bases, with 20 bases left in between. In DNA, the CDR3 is TGTGCCTCCTCTCGGTCCCCAAATCGCGAGCAGTACTTC. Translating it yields CASSRSPNREQYF.

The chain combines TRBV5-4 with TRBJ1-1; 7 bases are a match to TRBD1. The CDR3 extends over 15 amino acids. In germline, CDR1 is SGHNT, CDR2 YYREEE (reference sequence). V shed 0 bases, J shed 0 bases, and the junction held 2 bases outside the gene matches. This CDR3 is CASSLAGQLNTEAFF. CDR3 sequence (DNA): TGTGCCAGCAGCTTGGCGGGACAGTTGAACACTGAAGCTTTCTTT.

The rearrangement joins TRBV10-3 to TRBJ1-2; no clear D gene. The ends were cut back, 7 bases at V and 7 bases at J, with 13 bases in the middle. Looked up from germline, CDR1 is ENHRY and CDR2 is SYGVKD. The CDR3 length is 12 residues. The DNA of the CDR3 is TGTGCCATCAAGGCCGACGGAGGTGGCTACACCTTC. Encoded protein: CAIKADGGGYTF.

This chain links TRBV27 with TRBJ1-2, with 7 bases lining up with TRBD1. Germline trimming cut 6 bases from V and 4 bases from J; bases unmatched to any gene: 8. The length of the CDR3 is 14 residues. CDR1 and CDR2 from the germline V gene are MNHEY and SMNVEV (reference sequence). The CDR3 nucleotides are TGTGCCAGCAGACCCCAGGGGGGAAGCTATGGCTACACCTTC. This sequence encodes CASRPQGGSYGYTF.

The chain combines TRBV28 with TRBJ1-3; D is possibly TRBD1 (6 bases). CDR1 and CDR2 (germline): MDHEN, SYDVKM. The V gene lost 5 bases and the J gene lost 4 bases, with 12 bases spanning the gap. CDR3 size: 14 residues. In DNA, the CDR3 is TGTGCCAGCAGTAATACAGGGTCCGGAAACACCATATATTTT. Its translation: CASSNTGSGNTIYF.

The CDR3 loop is CASSLDGMPANYGYTF. DNA for the CDR3: TGTGCCAGCAGCTTAGACGGGATGCCAGCTAACTATGGCTACACCTTC. The chain carries TRBV7-8 and TRBJ1-2; D remains ambiguous. In germline, CDR1 is SGHVS, CDR2 FQNEAQ. The CDR3 loop spans 16 amino acids. Trimming stripped 1 base from V and 0 bases from J, with 12 bases between.

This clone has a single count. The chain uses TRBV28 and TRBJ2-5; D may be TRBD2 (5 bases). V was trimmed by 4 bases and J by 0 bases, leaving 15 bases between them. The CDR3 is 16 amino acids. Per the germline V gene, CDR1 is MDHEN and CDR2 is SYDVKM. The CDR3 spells CASSSSSRGYQETQYF. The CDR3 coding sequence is TGTGCCAGCAGTTCCTCCTCTCGGGGTTACCAAGAGACCCAGTACTTC.

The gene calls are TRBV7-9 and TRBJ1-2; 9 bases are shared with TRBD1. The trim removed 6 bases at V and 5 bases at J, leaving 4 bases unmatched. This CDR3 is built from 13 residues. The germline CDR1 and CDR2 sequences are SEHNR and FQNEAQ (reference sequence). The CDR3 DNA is TGTGCCAGCAGGGGACAGGGCGAGTATGGCTACACCTTC. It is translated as CASRGQGEYGYTF.

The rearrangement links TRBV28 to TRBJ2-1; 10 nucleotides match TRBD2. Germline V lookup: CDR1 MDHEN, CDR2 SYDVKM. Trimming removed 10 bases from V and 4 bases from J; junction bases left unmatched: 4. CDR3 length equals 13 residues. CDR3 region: CATRTSGYNEQFF. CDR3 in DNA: TGTGCCACCCGGACTAGCGGATACAATGAGCAGTTCTTC.

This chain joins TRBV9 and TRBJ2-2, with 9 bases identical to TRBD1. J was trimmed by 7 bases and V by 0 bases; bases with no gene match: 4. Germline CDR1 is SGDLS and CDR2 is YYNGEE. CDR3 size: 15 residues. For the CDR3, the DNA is TGTGCCAGCAGCGTAGAGGGGACAGGGAGCGGGGAGCTGTTTTTT. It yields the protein CASSVEGTGSGELFF.

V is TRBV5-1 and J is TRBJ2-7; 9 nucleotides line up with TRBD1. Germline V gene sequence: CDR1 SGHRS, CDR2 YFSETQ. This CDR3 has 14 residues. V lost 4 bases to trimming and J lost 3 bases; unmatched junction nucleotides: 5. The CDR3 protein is CASSAGQGSYEQYF. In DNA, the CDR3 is TGCGCCAGCAGCGCCGGACAGGGGAGCTACGAGCAGTACTTC.

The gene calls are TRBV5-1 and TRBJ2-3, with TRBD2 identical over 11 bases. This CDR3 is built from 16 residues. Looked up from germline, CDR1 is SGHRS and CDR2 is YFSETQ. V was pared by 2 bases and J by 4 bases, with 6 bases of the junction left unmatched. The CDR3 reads CASSLGLAGESDTQYF. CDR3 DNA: TGCGCCAGCAGCTTAGGACTAGCGGGCGAATCAGATACGCAGTATTTT.

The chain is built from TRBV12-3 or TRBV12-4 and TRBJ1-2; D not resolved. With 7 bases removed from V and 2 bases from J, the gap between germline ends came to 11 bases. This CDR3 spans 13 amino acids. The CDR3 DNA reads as TGTGCCAGCACGTGGACTTCGAACTATGGCTACACCTTC. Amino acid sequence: CASTWTSNYGYTF.

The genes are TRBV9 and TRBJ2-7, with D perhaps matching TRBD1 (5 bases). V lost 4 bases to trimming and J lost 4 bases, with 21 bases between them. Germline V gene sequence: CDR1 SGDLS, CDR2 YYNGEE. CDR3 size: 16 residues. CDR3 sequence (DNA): TGTGCCAGCAGCTCTCAGGGCTATAGCAGCAAATACGAGCAGTACTTC. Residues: CASSSQGYSSKYEQYF.

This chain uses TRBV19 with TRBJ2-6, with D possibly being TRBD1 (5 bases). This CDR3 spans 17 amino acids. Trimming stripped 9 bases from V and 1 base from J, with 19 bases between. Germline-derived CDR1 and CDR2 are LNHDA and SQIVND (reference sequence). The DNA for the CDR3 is TGTGCCAGCCATTCTGGCAGGGTGAGGTCTGGGGCCAACGTCCTGACTTTC. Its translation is CASHSGRVRSGANVLTF. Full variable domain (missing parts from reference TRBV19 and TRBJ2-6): DGGITQSPKYLFRKEGQNVTLSCEQNLNHDAMYWYRQDPGQGLRLIYYSQIVNDFQKGDIAEGYSVSREKKESFPLTVTSAQKNPTAFYLCASHSGRVRSGANVLTFGAGSRLTVL.

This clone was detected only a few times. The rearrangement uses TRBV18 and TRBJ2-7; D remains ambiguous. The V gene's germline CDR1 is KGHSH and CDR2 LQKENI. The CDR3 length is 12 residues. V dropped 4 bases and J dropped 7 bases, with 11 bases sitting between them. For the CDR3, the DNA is TGTGCCAGCTCACGAATTCTGCAGGAGCAGTACTTC. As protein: CASSRILQEQYF.

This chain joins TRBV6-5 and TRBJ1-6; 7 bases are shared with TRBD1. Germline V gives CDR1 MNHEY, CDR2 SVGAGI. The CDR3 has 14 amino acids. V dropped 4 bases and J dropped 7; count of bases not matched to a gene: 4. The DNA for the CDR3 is TGTGCCAGCAGTTCAGACAGGGTGAATTCACCCCTCCACTTT. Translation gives CASSSDRVNSPLHF.

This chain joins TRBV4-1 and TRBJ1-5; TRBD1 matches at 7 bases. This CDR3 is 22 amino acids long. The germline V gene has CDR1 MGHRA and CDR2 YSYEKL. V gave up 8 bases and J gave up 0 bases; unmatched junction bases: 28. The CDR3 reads CASRMPAGGPPPVNYSNQPQHF. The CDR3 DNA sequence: TGCGCCAGCCGAATGCCTGCAGGGGGACCACCCCCTGTTAATTATAGCAATCAGCCCCAGCATTTT.

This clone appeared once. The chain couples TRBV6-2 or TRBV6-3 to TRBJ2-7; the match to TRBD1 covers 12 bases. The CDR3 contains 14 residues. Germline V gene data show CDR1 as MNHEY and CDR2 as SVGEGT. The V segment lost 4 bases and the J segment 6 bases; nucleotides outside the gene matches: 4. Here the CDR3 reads CASSSGQGAFEQYF. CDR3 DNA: TGTGCCAGCAGTTCGGGACAGGGGGCTTTCGAGCAGTACTTC.

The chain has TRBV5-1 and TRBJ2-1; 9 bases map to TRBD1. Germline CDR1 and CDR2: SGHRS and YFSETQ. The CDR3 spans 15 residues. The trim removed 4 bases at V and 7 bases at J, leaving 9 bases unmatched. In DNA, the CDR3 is TGCGCCAGCAGCCAACAGGGGGCCTATAGTAATGAGCAGTTCTTC. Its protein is CASSQQGAYSNEQFF.

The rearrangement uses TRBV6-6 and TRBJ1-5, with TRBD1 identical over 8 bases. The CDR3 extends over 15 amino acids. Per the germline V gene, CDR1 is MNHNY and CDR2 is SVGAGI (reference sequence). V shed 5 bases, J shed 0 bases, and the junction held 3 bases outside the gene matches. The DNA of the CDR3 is TGTGCCAGCAGTCGTACAGGGGGTAGCAATCAGCCCCAGCATTTT. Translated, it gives CASSRTGGSNQPQHF.

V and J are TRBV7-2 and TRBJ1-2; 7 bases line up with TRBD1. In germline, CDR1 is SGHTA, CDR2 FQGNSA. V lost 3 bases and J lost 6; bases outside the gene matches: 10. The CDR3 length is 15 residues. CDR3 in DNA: TGTGCCAGCAGCTTGGGGGGCAGGGGGTATGATGGCTACACCTTC. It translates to CASSLGGRGYDGYTF.